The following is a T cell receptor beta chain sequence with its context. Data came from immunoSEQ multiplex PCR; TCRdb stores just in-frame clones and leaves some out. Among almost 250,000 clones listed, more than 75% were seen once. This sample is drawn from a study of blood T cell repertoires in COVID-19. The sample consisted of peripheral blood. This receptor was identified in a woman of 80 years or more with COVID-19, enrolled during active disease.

This CDR3 reads CASSQGPQGATYTGELFF. The CDR3 nucleotides read TGCGCCAGCAGCCAAGGCCCACAGGGGGCGACTTACACCGGGGAGCTGTTTTTT. This chain links TRBV4-3 with TRBJ2-2, with 9 bases identical to TRBD1. This CDR3 has 18 amino acids. Looked up from germline, CDR1 is LGHNA and CDR2 is YSLEER. Trimming removed 1 base from V and 3 bases from J; junction bases left unmatched: 9.